This TCR beta chain comes out of a study of T cell responses to AZD1222 COVID-19 vaccine. General study results and limits: The number of AZD1222 recipients seropositive at baseline was only 5 to 7. Donor demographics were predominantly white British with a female majority; clonal diversity may be underestimated.

This CDR3 spans 15 amino acids. Germline loops: CDR1 LGHNA, CDR2 YSLEER. Trimming cost V 1 base and J 1 base, with 5 bases left between them. Pooling was applied to second doses at about 4 or about 12 weeks. With respect to this clone: Its antigen remains unknown.

Clones were sequenced by immunoSEQ multiplex PCR, and TCRdb holds only the in-frame ones, with some missing. The repertoire has about 170,000 clones, around nine tenths of them found once; the top ten carry about 1%. Sequencing used peripheral blood, obtained 28 days after the second AZD1222 dose. This chain links TRBV4-3 with TRBJ1-6; D is unclear. The clonotype was recovered from an adult who received the AZD1222 COVID-19 vaccine. The CDR3 bases are TGCGCCAGCAGCCAAGGGGTGTCCTATAATTCACCCCTCCACTTT. Encoded protein: CASSQGVSYNSPLHF.